These 17 T cell receptor beta chains share one sample of origin, sequenced in a study of blood T cell repertoires in COVID-19. Data came from immunoSEQ multiplex PCR; TCRdb stores just in-frame clones and leaves some out. The data show 100,000 or so clones, approximately 92% seen once. What was sequenced was peripheral blood. The source of these receptors is a man between 65 and 85 years old with acute or convalescent COVID-19.

The V and J genes are TRBV28 and TRBJ1-5; TRBD1 matches 9 bases. CDR1 and CDR2 (germline): MDHEN, SYDVKM. V lost 5 bases to trimming and J lost 2 bases; unmatched junction nucleotides: 7. The CDR3 is 16 amino acids. The CDR3 nucleotides are TGTGCCAGCAGTCCCACAGGGGGCTACGGCAATCAGCCCCAGCATTTT. As protein: CASSPTGGYGNQPQHF.

A single count supports this clone. The chain is built from TRBV11-3 and TRBJ2-6; D perhaps matches TRBD1 (5 bases). V lost 4 bases and J 0 bases, leaving 10 bases between the germline ends. The CDR3 spans 16 residues. Germline V lookup: CDR1 SGHNT, CDR2 YENEEA. CDR3 protein: CASSSQGNSGANVLTF. In DNA form, the CDR3 reads TGTGCCAGCAGCTCCCAGGGTAACTCTGGGGCCAACGTCCTGACTTTC. Filled out from reference TRBV11-3 and TRBJ2-6, the complete variable domain reads EAGVVQSPRYKIIEKKQPVAFWCNPISGHNTLYWYLQNLGQGPELLIRYENEEAVDDSQLPKDRFSAERLKGVDSTLKIQPAELGDSAVYLCASSSQGNSGANVLTFGAGSRLTVL.

The chain is built from TRBV27 and TRBJ1-6, with 7 bases matching TRBD1. This CDR3 comprises 13 residues. Per germline, CDR1 MNHEY and CDR2 SMNVEV (reference sequence). J was trimmed by 9 bases and V by 5 bases; bases with no gene match: 4. DNA for the CDR3: TGTGCCAGCAGTGCCCAGGGGGTTTCACCCCTCCACTTT. Its protein product is CASSAQGVSPLHF.

A single count supports this clone. CDR3 protein: CASSSASGGSLPREQYF. The CDR3 nucleotides are TGTGCCAGCAGCTCCGCTAGCGGGGGGTCCCTTCCCCGCGAGCAGTACTTC. The chain carries TRBV7-2 and TRBJ2-7; 11 bases align to TRBD2. The V and J ends lost 4 bases and 6 bases, in that order; junction bases with no gene match: 14. Germline values: CDR1 SGHTA, CDR2 FQGNSA. CDR3 size: 17 residues.

J is TRBJ1-1 and V is TRBV5-1, with a tentative D call TRBD1 (6 bases). CDR3 length: 14 amino acids. The V end lost 0 bases, the J end lost 6 bases, and 12 bases lay between the germline ends. In germline, CDR1 is SGHRS, CDR2 YFSETQ. CDR3 residues: CASSLDRAPPEAFF. CDR3 DNA: TGCGCCAGCAGCTTGGACAGGGCGCCTCCTGAAGCTTTCTTT. The complete variable domain, with remaining parts taken from reference TRBV5-1 and TRBJ1-1, reads KAGVTQTPRYLIKTRGQQVTLSCSPISGHRSVSWYQQTPGQGLQFLFEYFSETQRNKGNFPGRFSGRQFSNSRSEMNVSTLELGDSALYLCASSLDRAPPEAFFGQGTRLTVV.

The gene calls are TRBV5-4 and TRBJ1-1; 8 bases line up with TRBD1. The J segment lost 3 bases and the V segment lost 0 bases, leaving 4 bases of the junction unmatched. Germline lookup yields CDR1 SGHNT and CDR2 YYREEE (reference sequence). This CDR3 contains 15 residues. The CDR3 sequence: CASSLATGGDTEAFF. The CDR3 DNA reads TGTGCCAGCAGCTTGGCCACAGGGGGGGACACTGAAGCTTTCTTT.

The chain carries TRBV11-2 and TRBJ2-4; 7 nucleotides line up with TRBD1. CDR1 is SGHAT and CDR2 is FQNNGV in the germline V gene. V shed 2 bases, J shed 8 bases, and the junction held 9 bases outside the gene matches. The CDR3 totals 15 residues. The CDR3: CASSLNRGMIDIQYF. The CDR3 nucleotides read TGTGCCAGCAGCTTAAACAGGGGAATGATAGACATTCAGTACTTC.

The CDR3 DNA sequence: TGTGCCAGCAGTTCTGTCGGGTATGGCTACACCTTC. As protein: CASSSVGYGYTF. This chain joins TRBV27 and TRBJ1-2; D gene uncertain. Germline CDR1 is MNHEY and CDR2 is SMNVEV (reference sequence). Trimming took 4 bases from V and 5 from J, leaving 8 bases between them. The CDR3 contains 12 residues.

This chain's CDR3 is CASSYGGAHIYEQYF. The CDR3 bases are TGTGCCAGCAGTTACGGGGGGGCCCACATCTACGAGCAGTACTTC. This chain links TRBV6-2 or TRBV6-3 with TRBJ2-7, with TRBD2 as a possible D gene (7 bases). The CDR3 extends over 15 amino acids. V gave up 2 bases and J gave up 3 bases, with 14 bases separating them. CDR1 is MNHEY and CDR2 is SVGEGT in the germline V gene.

The gene calls are TRBV6-1 and TRBJ2-7, with a tentative D call TRBD2 (6 bases). Germline V gene lookup returns CDR1 MNHNS and CDR2 SASEGT. The ends were cut back, 3 bases at V and 2 bases at J, with 14 bases in the middle. This CDR3 is 15 amino acids long. CDR3 region: CASSEGGLAPYEQYF. The CDR3, as DNA: TGTGCCAGCAGTGAGGGAGGTCTAGCTCCCTACGAGCAGTACTTC.

The chain couples TRBV5-1 to TRBJ1-2; 7 bases are shared with TRBD1. Germline V gene data show CDR1 as SGHRS and CDR2 as YFSETQ. After removal of 4 bases from V and 8 bases from J, the junction contained 8 bases not matched to a gene. The CDR3 is 13 residues long. For the CDR3, the DNA is TGCGCCAGCAGCAATGACAGGGCTTGGGGCTACACCTTC. It translates to CASSNDRAWGYTF.

This clone was counted between two and nine times. The chain recombines TRBV7-6 with TRBJ2-6; a possible D gene is TRBD1 (6 bases). Germline V gene data show CDR1 as SGHVS and CDR2 as FNYEAQ. Trimming cost V 1 base and J 0 bases, with 10 bases left between them. CDR3 length: 17 amino acids. The DNA of the CDR3 is TGTGCCAGCAGCTTAGTAGACAGGAGCTCTGGGGCCAACGTCCTGACTTTC. This gives the protein CASSLVDRSSGANVLTF. Complete variable domain (other parts from reference TRBV7-6 and TRBJ2-6): GAGVSQSPRYKVTKRGQDVALRCDPISGHVSLYWYRQALGQGPEFLTYFNYEAQQDKSGLPNDRFSAERPEGSISTLTIQRTEQRDSAMYRCASSLVDRSSGANVLTFGAGSRLTVL.

This clone was seen only once. V gene TRBV2 combines with J gene TRBJ1-5; D perhaps matches TRBD1 (6 bases). The CDR3 has 15 residues. Trimming cost V 6 bases and J 5 bases, with 17 bases left between them. The germline V gene has CDR1 SNHLY and CDR2 FYNNEI. This chain's CDR3 is CASRRTWGGDQPQHF. The CDR3 nucleotides read TGTGCCAGCAGACGGACGTGGGGGGGCGATCAGCCCCAGCATTTT.

The genes are TRBV5-6 and TRBJ2-3, with D uncertain. With 4 bases removed from V and 0 bases from J, the gap between germline ends came to 18 bases. Looked up from germline, CDR1 is SGHDT and CDR2 is YYEEEE. The CDR3 covers 17 residues. Written as DNA, the CDR3 is TGTGCCAGCAGCCTACGCGGCCTGGGTCTAAGCACAGATACGCAGTATTTT. It specifies CASSLRGLGLSTDTQYF.

A single count supports this clone. V and J are TRBV29-1 and TRBJ1-1; 7 positions match TRBD1. V shed 5 bases, J shed 6 bases, and the junction held 3 bases outside the gene matches. CDR1 and CDR2 (germline): SQVTM, ANQGSEA. The CDR3 is made up of 11 amino acids. Here the CDR3 DNA reads TGCAGCGTTAGGGGGCTGTCTGAAGCTTTCTTT. Its translation is CSVRGLSEAFF.

The CDR3 protein is CASSYPLRDLHF. CDR3 coding DNA: TGTGCCAGCAGCTATCCCCTGCGGGACCTCCACTTT. J is TRBJ1-6 and V is TRBV11-3; D remains ambiguous. CDR1 is SGHNT, CDR2 YENEEA, per germline. Trimming pared 4 bases from V and 15 bases from J, leaving 13 bases between. This CDR3 has 12 residues.

Only one count was recorded for this clone. The chain couples TRBV20-1 to TRBJ1-1; the D is unclear. This CDR3 has 11 amino acids. Germline V gene data show CDR1 as DFQATT and CDR2 as SNEGSKA (reference sequence). The CDR3 spells CATRLGPEAFF. The CDR3 DNA follows: TGCGCCACCAGGTTAGGCCCTGAAGCTTTCTTT.